Listed here are 10 T cell receptor beta chains from one sample, sequenced in a study of Ad26.COV2.S vaccination and SARS-CoV-2 variants. Indicated treatment: about 20 received Ad26.COV2.S at low or high dose, single or two shots; a few received placebo; per-sample allocation not given. Vaccine and placebo recipients were sampled on day 63 after the first injection. Sequencing used immunoSEQ multiplex PCR; TCRdb keeps in-frame clones, though not all of them. The sample lists some 250,000 clones, roughly 90% seen once, with about 10% in the top ten. This specimen was peripheral blood, taken in a trial of Ad26.COV2.S vaccine versus placebo. Receptors originate from a person aged 18-60 years who received the Ad26.COV2.S COVID-19 vaccine or a placebo.

This clone was observed once. The chain is built from TRBV7-9 and TRBJ1-2, with a weak D call TRBD1 (6 bases). Germline V gene lookup returns CDR1 SEHNR and CDR2 FQNEAQ (reference sequence). The CDR3 loop spans 15 amino acids. V was cut by 5 bases and J by 5 bases, with 18 bases left in between. This chain's CDR3 is CASSRQAMARYGYTF. In DNA form, the CDR3 reads TGTGCCAGCAGCCGACAGGCCATGGCGCGATATGGCTACACCTTC.

The V call is TRBV21-1, the J call TRBJ2-2. TRBV21-1 is deemed a pseudogene. This CDR3 has 19 amino acids. The CDR3 is CASTPGGGLGVSNTGELFF. For the CDR3, the DNA is TGTGCCAGCACCCCCGGAGGCGGTCTAGGGGTCTCGAACACCGGGGAGCTGTTTTTT.

The CDR3 sequence: CASRKASTYEQYF. The CDR3 DNA follows: TGTGCCAGCAGAAAAGCTTCTACCTACGAGCAGTACTTC. The genes are TRBV2 and TRBJ2-7, with no clear D. CDR3 length: 13 amino acids. Looked up from germline, CDR1 is SNHLY and CDR2 is FYNNEI. The ends were cut back, 6 bases at V and 2 bases at J, with 11 bases in the middle.

The chain carries TRBV10-3 and TRBJ2-1; D is tentatively TRBD1 or TRBD2 (5 bases each). Germline loops: CDR1 ENHRY, CDR2 SYGVKD. V was pared by 6 bases and J by 9 bases, with 12 bases between. The CDR3 has 12 amino acids. CDR3 loop: CAIRTEGTEQFF. The CDR3 nucleotides are TGTGCCATCAGGACCGAGGGGACTGAGCAGTTCTTC.

CDR3 sequence reads: CASSGAPGVHQPQHF. DNA of the CDR3: TGTGCCAGCAGTGGAGCTCCAGGGGTGCATCAGCCCCAGCATTTT. The rearrangement links TRBV2 to TRBJ1-5; D might be TRBD1 (6 bases). The V gene's germline CDR1 is SNHLY and CDR2 FYNNEI. V gave up 4 bases and J gave up 5 bases, with 15 bases separating them. The CDR3 sequence is 15 residues long.

This clone has only a few counts. The DNA of the CDR3 is TGTGCCAGCAGCCAAGTTTCTTCACCCCTCCACTTT. Translated, it gives CASSQVSSPLHF. The V call is TRBV3-1 (or the pseudogene TRBV3-2), the J call TRBJ1-6; no reliable D call. The CDR3 extends over 12 amino acids. V was trimmed by 1 base and J by 9 bases, leaving 4 bases between them. Per the germline V gene, CDR1 is LGHDT and CDR2 is YNNKEL (reference sequence).

The chain carries TRBV5-1 and TRBJ2-2; 9 bases are a match to TRBD2. The CDR3 covers 15 residues. With V trimmed by 5 bases and J by 3 bases, 5 bases remained unmatched. Germline loops: CDR1 SGHRS, CDR2 YFSETQ. The chain's CDR3 is CASRSGLADTGELFF. In DNA, the CDR3 is TGCGCCAGCAGGTCGGGACTAGCCGACACCGGGGAGCTGTTTTTT.

The chain combines TRBV28 with TRBJ2-2; 9 bases align to TRBD2. The CDR3 length is 17 residues. With V trimmed by 5 bases and J by 7 bases, 14 bases remained unmatched. CDR1 and CDR2 (germline): MDHEN, SYDVKM. CDR3 DNA: TGTGCCAGCAGTCTCGTACTGATAGCGGGAGCGGTCGGGGAGCTGTTTTTT. Its protein product is CASSLVLIAGAVGELFF.

V usage is TRBV11-2 and J usage is TRBJ2-1; TRBD2 matches at 13 bases. In germline, CDR1 is SGHAT, CDR2 FQNNGV. The CDR3 runs to 14 residues. V was clipped by 5 bases and J by 9 bases; unmatched bases: 4. The CDR3 sequence is CASSPGLAGREQFF. CDR3 nucleotide sequence: TGTGCCAGCAGCCCGGGACTAGCGGGACGTGAGCAGTTCTTC.

This chain connects TRBV4-1 to TRBJ2-7; D could derive from TRBD1 or TRBD2 (5 bases each). Germline values: CDR1 MGHRA, CDR2 YSYEKL. Trimming stripped 1 base from V and 4 bases from J, with 23 bases between. The CDR3 covers 18 residues. DNA for the CDR3: TGCGCCAGCAGCCAAGCCCCGCCCGGCGGGCAAGGGGCTTACGAGCAGTACTTC. Protein: CASSQAPPGGQGAYEQYF.